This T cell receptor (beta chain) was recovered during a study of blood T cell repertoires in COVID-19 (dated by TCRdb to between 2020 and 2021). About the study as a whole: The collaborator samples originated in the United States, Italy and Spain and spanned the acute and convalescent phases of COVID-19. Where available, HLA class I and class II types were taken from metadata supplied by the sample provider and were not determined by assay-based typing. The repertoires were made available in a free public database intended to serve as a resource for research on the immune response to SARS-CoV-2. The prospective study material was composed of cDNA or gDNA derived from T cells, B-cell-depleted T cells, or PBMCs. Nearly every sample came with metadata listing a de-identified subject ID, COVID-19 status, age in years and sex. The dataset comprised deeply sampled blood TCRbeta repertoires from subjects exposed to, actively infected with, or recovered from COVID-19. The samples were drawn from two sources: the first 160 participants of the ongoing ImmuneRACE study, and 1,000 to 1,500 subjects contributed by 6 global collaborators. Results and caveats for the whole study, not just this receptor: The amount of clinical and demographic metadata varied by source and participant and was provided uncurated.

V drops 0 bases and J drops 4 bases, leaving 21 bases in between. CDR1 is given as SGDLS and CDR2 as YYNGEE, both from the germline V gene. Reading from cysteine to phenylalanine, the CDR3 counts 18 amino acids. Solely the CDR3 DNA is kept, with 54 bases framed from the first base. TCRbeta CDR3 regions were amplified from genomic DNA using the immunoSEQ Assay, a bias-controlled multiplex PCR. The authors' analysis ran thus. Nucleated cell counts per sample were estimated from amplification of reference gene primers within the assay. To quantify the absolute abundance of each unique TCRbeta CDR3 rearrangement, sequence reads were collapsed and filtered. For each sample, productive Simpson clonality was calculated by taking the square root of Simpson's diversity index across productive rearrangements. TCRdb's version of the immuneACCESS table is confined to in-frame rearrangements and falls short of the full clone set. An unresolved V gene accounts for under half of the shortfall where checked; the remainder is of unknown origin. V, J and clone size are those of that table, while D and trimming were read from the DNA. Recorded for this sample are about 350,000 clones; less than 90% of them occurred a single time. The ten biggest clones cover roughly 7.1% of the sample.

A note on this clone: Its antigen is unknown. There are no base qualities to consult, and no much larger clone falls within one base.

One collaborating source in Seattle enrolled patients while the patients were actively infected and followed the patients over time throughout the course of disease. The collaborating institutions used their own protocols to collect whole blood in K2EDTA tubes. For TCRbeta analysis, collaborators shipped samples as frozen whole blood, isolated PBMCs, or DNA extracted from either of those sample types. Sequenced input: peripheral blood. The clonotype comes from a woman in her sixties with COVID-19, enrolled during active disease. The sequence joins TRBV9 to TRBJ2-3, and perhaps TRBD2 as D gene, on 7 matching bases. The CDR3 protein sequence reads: CASSVEPRMGGRADTQYF. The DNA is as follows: TGTGCCAGCAGCGTAGAGCCCCGGATGGGGGGGCGGGCAGATACGCAGTATTTT.